These T cell receptor beta chains were read from a single sample in a study of T cells in Graves' hyperthyroidism and ophthalmopathy. TCRdb redid the calling of the multiplex PCR reads with MiXCR, one entry per CDR3 protein. The sample consists of 500,000 to 550,000 distinct CDR3 sequences, about 20% of them appearing once. The sequenced sample was blood. The receptors derive from a man aged 40-50 years with Graves' ophthalmopathy. Both conserved end residues are part of each CDR3. D genes are given only for firm matches. Clone size, where shown, is once, few, many, or a class for clones that have expanded.

DNA,CDR3,V,J,D,size
TGTGCCAGCGGGAGGGTCACGGATACGCAGTATTTT,CASGRVTDTQYF,TRBV7-2,TRBJ2-3,TRBD2,many
TGTGCCAGCAGCTTAGTAGGGGATGGTAATCAGCCCCAGCATTTT,CASSLVGDGNQPQHF,TRBV7-2,TRBJ1-5,-,few
TGTGCCAGCAGACCCGACAGGGCAAGCACAGATACGCAGTATTTT,CASRPDRASTDTQYF,TRBV12-3/TRBV12-4,TRBJ2-3,TRBD1,many
TGTGCCAGCAAAGCGGGATTTTCGCTAAATGAGCAGTTCTTC,CASKAGFSLNEQFF,TRBV7-6,TRBJ2-1,TRBD2,few
TGCAGTGCTCACTTTCCGGGACAGGGTGAAGCTTTCTTT,CSAHFPGQGEAFF,TRBV20-1,TRBJ1-1,TRBD1,few
TGTGCCAGCCGTGGGAGTGAGGCGACTGGCTACACCTTC,CASRGSEATGYTF,TRBV27,TRBJ1-2,-,many
TGTGCCAGCAGCTTGTTGACAGTCCCCTACGAGCAGTACTTC,CASSLLTVPYEQYF,TRBV5-6,TRBJ2-7,-,few
TGTGCCAGCAGCTTAGGCGGGGTTGGGACTGAAGCTTTCTTT,CASSLGGVGTEAFF,TRBV6-1,TRBJ1-1,-,many
TGTGCCAGCAGCCTACGGACAGTTCACTATGGCTACACCTTC,CASSLRTVHYGYTF,TRBV12-3/TRBV12-4,TRBJ1-2,-,-
TGTGCCAGCAGCAACCTTCGGGACAGGGGGCAAAAACTGTTTTTT,CASSNLRDRGQKLFF,TRBV28,TRBJ1-4,TRBD1,many
TGCGCCAGCAGCTCCGGAGCGGGGGCCCACAATGAGCAGTTCTTC,CASSSGAGAHNEQFF,TRBV5-1,TRBJ2-1,TRBD2,-
TGCAGTGCTACCGATACAGGGGGTGAAAGTGAGCAGTTCTTC,CSATDTGGESEQFF,TRBV20-1,TRBJ2-1,TRBD1,few
TGCGCCAGCAGCTATCCGGGACAGCGGGCCGAGCAGTACTTC,CASSYPGQRAEQYF,TRBV5-1,TRBJ2-7,-,-
TGTGCCAGCAGTCCTACCGGGACAGGGGCTCTCTACGAGCAGTACTTC,CASSPTGTGALYEQYF,TRBV28,TRBJ2-7,TRBD1,-
TGTGCCAGCACCCGCTCGGGACAGGGGGCGACGTGGGAGCAGTACTTC,CASTRSGQGATWEQYF,TRBV2,TRBJ2-7,TRBD1,many
TGTGCCAGCTCTCCGGGGGTCATAGAGACCCAGTACTTC,CASSPGVIETQYF,TRBV18,TRBJ2-5,-,few
TGTGCCAGCAGTGAATTTATGGGAAACTATGGCTACACCTTC,CASSEFMGNYGYTF,TRBV25-1,TRBJ1-2,-,few
TGCAGTGCTGTTACTAGCGGGGGGGGGGATACGCAGTATTTT,CSAVTSGGGDTQYF,TRBV20-1,TRBJ2-3,TRBD2,-
TGTGCCAGCAGTGGGAGACTAGCGGGGGACAATGAGCAGTTCTTC,CASSGRLAGDNEQFF,TRBV28,TRBJ2-1,TRBD2,few
TGTGCCAGCACCCAGGGCTCTGGAAACACCATATATTTT,CASTQGSGNTIYF,TRBV12-3/TRBV12-4,TRBJ1-3,-,-
TGTGCCACCAGCAGAGTCCAGGGCCGGGGCGTTTATAATTCACCCCTCCACTTT,CATSRVQGRGVYNSPLHF,TRBV15,TRBJ1-6,-,few
TGCGCCAGCAGTGAGCGCCAGGTGAACTATGGCTACACCTTC,CASSERQVNYGYTF,TRBV10-2,TRBJ1-2,-,few
TGTGCCAGCAGTTCGGGGGGGAGCTGGGACATGAACACTGAAGCTTTCTTT,CASSSGGSWDMNTEAFF,TRBV6-1,TRBJ1-1,-,many
TGTGCCAGCAGTGAAGCGCTTCAAGGGGTTGGCTACACCTTC,CASSEALQGVGYTF,TRBV2,TRBJ1-2,-,many
TGTGCCAGCAGCTATGGCCCCGGGGCCTACGAGCAGTACTTC,CASSYGPGAYEQYF,TRBV7-3,TRBJ2-7,-,-
TGTGCCAGCAGCCCAGAGGGCACCGTCACTGAAGCTTTCTTT,CASSPEGTVTEAFF,TRBV7-9,TRBJ1-1,-,-
TGTGCCAGTATTCAACAGGGGGTGGATCAGCCCCAGCATTTT,CASIQQGVDQPQHF,TRBV19,TRBJ1-5,TRBD1,-
TGTGCCAGCAGTTTATATGACTCGGGAGGGGACGAGCAGTACTTC,CASSLYDSGGDEQYF,TRBV28,TRBJ2-7,TRBD2,-
TGTGCCAGCAGCACAGGGCGGCAATACAATGAGCAGTTCTTC,CASSTGRQYNEQFF,TRBV11-1,TRBJ2-1,-,many
TGTGCCAGCTCACCACCGACTAGCGGGGGAGATACGCAGTATTTT,CASSPPTSGGDTQYF,TRBV18,TRBJ2-3,TRBD2,many
TGTGCCAGCAGCCCCCTTACCGGATCAAATCAGCCCCAGCATTTT,CASSPLTGSNQPQHF,TRBV2,TRBJ1-5,-,many
TGTGCCTGGCAAGGCGCCGCCACTGAAGCTTTCTTT,CAWQGAATEAFF,TRBV30,TRBJ1-1,-,few
TGTGCCAGCAGACTATCAACCGGCACAGATACGCAGTATTTT,CASRLSTGTDTQYF,TRBV6-1,TRBJ2-3,-,few
TGTGCCAGCAGCTCCCACAGGAGCCTGGGCTATGGCTACACCTTC,CASSSHRSLGYGYTF,TRBV7-2,TRBJ1-2,-,few
TGCGCCAGCAGCCAAGATAACTTCATTGTCGGTGAGCAGTTCTTC,CASSQDNFIVGEQFF,TRBV4-1,TRBJ2-1,-,-
TGCAGCTGCTACTCCCAGGGGAATGAGCAGTTCTTC,CSCYSQGNEQFF,TRBV29-1,TRBJ2-1,-,few
TGTGCCAGCAGCTTTTCGTTCCGGGGGGCGAAGAGGGCCGGGGAGCTGTTTTTT,CASSFSFRGAKRAGELFF,TRBV11-2,TRBJ2-2,-,-
TGTGCCAGCAGGGTTGACTTGGCGCAGTATTTT,CASRVDLAQYF,TRBV27,TRBJ2-3,-,-
TGTGCCTGGGCATTGGGAGGTGATCAGCCCCAGCATTTT,CAWALGGDQPQHF,TRBV30,TRBJ1-5,-,few
TGCGCCAGCAGCCCACCAGCGGGAGGAAGCACAGATACGCAGTATTTT,CASSPPAGGSTDTQYF,TRBV4-1,TRBJ2-3,TRBD2,-
TGCAGTGCTCCTAGGGGAAGGGGGGCCAACGTCCTGACTTTC,CSAPRGRGANVLTF,TRBV20-1,TRBJ2-6,-,-
TGTGCCAGCAGCCCAGGGGGCTTGGAGACCCAGTACTTC,CASSPGGLETQYF,TRBV12-3/TRBV12-4,TRBJ2-5,TRBD1,many
TGTGCCAGCGCGGGAACTAGCGGGGGACCCTACGAGCAGTACTTC,CASAGTSGGPYEQYF,TRBV7-8,TRBJ2-7,TRBD2,many
TGTGCCAGCAGCTTCGCAATGGTAACCGGGGAGCTGTTTTTT,CASSFAMVTGELFF,TRBV7-8,TRBJ2-2,-,few
TGTGCCAGCAGCTTAGCGGACAGCCTTGGGGGCTACACCTTC,CASSLADSLGGYTF,TRBV7-9,TRBJ1-2,-,many
TGCAGTGCCTGGACAGGGGGATTGAATGAGCAGTTCTTC,CSAWTGGLNEQFF,TRBV20-1,TRBJ2-1,TRBD1,many
TGTGCCAGCAGCGATGGGAGCTATGGCTACACCTTC,CASSDGSYGYTF,TRBV7-3,TRBJ1-2,-,many
TGTGCCAGCAGTTACTCGTCGCGTAAGGGGGCCTACGAGCAGTACTTC,CASSYSSRKGAYEQYF,TRBV6-2/TRBV6-3,TRBJ2-7,-,-